This T cell receptor (beta chain) was found in a study of blood T cell repertoires in COVID-19 (dated by TCRdb to about 2020). In terms of the full investigation: Collaborator samples came from the United States, Italy and Spain and covered acute and convalescent phases of COVID-19. The prospective study material was composed of cDNA or gDNA derived from T cells, B-cell-depleted T cells, or PBMCs. Deeply sampled blood TCRbeta repertoires from subjects exposed to, actively infected with, or recovered from COVID-19 were included in the dataset. The repertoires were released in a freely available public database meant as a resource for research on the immune response to SARS-CoV-2. Samples were obtained from the ongoing ImmuneRACE study (first 160 participants) and from some 1,300 subjects provided by 6 global collaborators. The sample metadata nearly always contained a de-identified subject ID, COVID-19 status, age in years and sex. HLA class I and class II types, where available, came from metadata supplied by the sample provider rather than from assay-based typing. The research as a whole found: The amount of clinical and demographic metadata varied by source and participant and was provided uncurated.

The germline V gene (reference sequence) supplies CDR1 SGHNT and CDR2 YYREEE. At the junction V is shortened by 3 bases and J by 5 bases, with 15 bases in between. Including the terminal cysteine and phenylalanine, the CDR3 comprises 16 residues. Only the CDR3 portion is preserved as DNA: 48 bases, with reading frame beginning at the first base. Details on this clone: Its antigen remains unidentified. One base away there is no much larger clone; base qualities are not given.

TCRbeta CDR3 regions were amplified from genomic DNA using the immunoSEQ Assay, a bias-controlled multiplex PCR. In the original analysis: Nucleated cell counts per sample were estimated from amplification of reference gene primers within the assay. To quantify the absolute abundance of each unique TCRbeta CDR3 rearrangement, sequence reads were collapsed and filtered. Productive Simpson clonality was computed per sample as the square root of Simpson's diversity index over productive rearrangements. This immuneACCESS table, as held by TCRdb, lists in-frame sequences with V and J called but not all clones. Of the missing ones, under half trace to an unresolved V gene in checked studies; the others have no known cause. The D gene and trimming were derived from the DNA, and the V and J assignments and clone size from that table. Here the sample has 160,000 or so clones; about 80% occur a single time. Around 0.62% of the sample comes from the top ten.

Collaborating institutions collected whole blood in K2EDTA tubes following their own protocols. Collaborator samples were shipped for TCRbeta analysis as frozen whole blood, isolated PBMCs, or DNA extracted from either sample type. Recombination connected TRBV5-4 to TRBJ1-6; TRBD1 is possibly the D segment (6 matching bases). The sequenced material came from peripheral blood. The TCR sequence derives from a man aged 55-75 years with acute or convalescent COVID-19. The CDR3 protein sequence reads: CASSSPGGSDNSPLHF. The DNA reads as follows: TGTGCCAGCAGCTCTCCGGGGGGCTCGGATAATTCACCCCTCCACTTT.